These 8 T cell receptor beta chains were sequenced from one sample in a study of a mutant IDH1 vaccine in newly diagnosed glioma. No antigen has been identified for these receptors. Produced via immunoSEQ multiplex PCR; TCRdb's table is partial and in-frame only. Of around 60,000 clones in the sample, roughly 81% are singletons; the top ten hold approximately 3.7%. Indicated time point: week 23, last vaccination. It was 300 ug of mutant IDH1 20-mer peptide that made up each vaccine dose, given with topical imiquimod. The sequencing here drew on PBMCs, taken from a glioma patient whose treatment included an IDH1 peptide vaccine. The receptors here all came from a man aged 25-45 years with glioma.

This chain joins TRBV5-5 and TRBJ2-1, with a possible D match to TRBD2 (5 bases). Trimming left V 5 bases short and J 4 bases short, with 16 bases between. CDR1 and CDR2 from the germline V gene are SGHKS and YYEKEE (reference sequence). The CDR3 runs 15 residues. The CDR3 DNA sequence: TGTGCCAGCAGACAGAGCCCTTCGGGGTACAATGAGCAGTTCTTC. This encodes CASRQSPSGYNEQFF.

The chain joins TRBV19 to TRBJ1-6, with TRBD1 matching 7 bases. This CDR3 has 12 residues. The V gene end was trimmed by 5 bases and the J gene end by 14 bases; junction bases not matched to a gene: 6. Germline values: CDR1 LNHDA, CDR2 SQIVND (reference sequence). CDR3 bases: TGTGCCAGTAGTCGAGACAGGGTATCCCTCCACTTT. Protein sequence: CASSRDRVSLHF. Combining the CDR3 with reference TRBV19 and TRBJ1-6 gives the whole variable domain DGGITQSPKYLFRKEGQNVTLSCEQNLNHDAMYWYRQDPGQGLRLIYYSQIVNDFQKGDIAEGYSVSREKKESFPLTVTSAQKNPTAFYLCASSRDRVSLHFGNGTRLTVT.

V is TRBV4-2 and J is TRBJ2-4, with D hard to call. Germline V gene data show CDR1 as LGHNA and CDR2 as YNFKEQ. The CDR3 is 15 amino acids. The V end was cut by 0 bases, the J end by 3 bases, with 9 bases between. CDR3 loop: CASSQEGGYKNIQYF. Here the CDR3 DNA reads TGTGCCAGCAGCCAAGAGGGCGGATACAAAAACATTCAGTACTTC.

A remark on this clone: This sample includes further DNA sequences coding for the same CDR3. V and J are TRBV9 and TRBJ1-1; D ambiguous. Trimming left V 0 bases short and J 4 bases short, with 4 bases between. The CDR3 is 12 residues long. Germline CDR1 is SGDLS and CDR2 is YYNGEE. CDR3 sequence (DNA): TGTGCCAGCAGCGTAGGGGGCACTGAAGCTTTCTTT. As protein: CASSVGGTEAFF.

This chain links TRBV15 with TRBJ1-2, with 9 bases lining up with TRBD1. CDR1 LNHNV and CDR2 YYDKDF come from the germline V gene (reference sequence). Trimming removed 5 bases from V and 3 bases from J; junction bases left unmatched: 1. This CDR3 is 13 amino acids long. The CDR3 here is CATSRDRDYGYTF. In nucleotides, the CDR3 is TGTGCCACCAGCCGGGACAGGGACTATGGCTACACCTTC.

The chain recombines TRBV14 with TRBJ2-5, with D unresolved. V was clipped by 0 bases and J by 5 bases, with 16 bases between them. Per germline, CDR1 SGHDN and CDR2 FVKESK. The CDR3 contains 16 residues. The CDR3 DNA reads TGTGCCAGCAGCCAAGATTACAACATAAACGGGGAGACCCAGTACTTC. Encoded protein: CASSQDYNINGETQYF.

This clone was detected only a few times. This rearrangement joins TRBV18 to TRBJ1-2; a weak D match, TRBD1 (6 bases). V lost 2 bases and J lost 7, with 17 bases in between. This CDR3 is 15 amino acids long. Germline values: CDR1 KGHSH, CDR2 LQKENI. The CDR3 spells CASSPKTGVDLGYTF. CDR3 nucleotide sequence: TGTGCCAGCTCACCAAAGACAGGAGTGGACCTTGGCTACACCTTC.

Remarks on this clone: The junction departs from germline at one end; a sequencing error may be responsible. The chain carries TRBV7-2 and TRBJ2-7; a possible D gene is TRBD1 (5 bases). The CDR3 loop spans 14 amino acids. Germline assignment: CDR1 SGHTA and CDR2 FQGNSA. The chain's CDR3 is CASSLGGRPYKQYF. CDR3 bases: TGTGCCAGCAGCTTAGGGGGCAGACCCTACAAGCAGTACTTC.